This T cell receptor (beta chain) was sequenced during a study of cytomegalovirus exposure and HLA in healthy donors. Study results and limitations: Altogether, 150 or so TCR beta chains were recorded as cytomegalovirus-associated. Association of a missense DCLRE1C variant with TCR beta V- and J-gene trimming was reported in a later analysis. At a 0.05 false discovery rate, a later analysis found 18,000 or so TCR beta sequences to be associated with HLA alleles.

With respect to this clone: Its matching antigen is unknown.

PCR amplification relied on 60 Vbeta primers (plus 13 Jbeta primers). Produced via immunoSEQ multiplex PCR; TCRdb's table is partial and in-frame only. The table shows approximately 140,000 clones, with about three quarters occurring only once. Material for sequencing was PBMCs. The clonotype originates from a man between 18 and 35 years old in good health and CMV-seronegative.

The CDR3 here is CASIIWGQSSYEQYF. The CDR3 DNA reads as TGTGCCAGCATCATATGGGGACAGAGCTCCTACGAGCAGTACTTC. The rearrangement uses TRBV5-6 and TRBJ2-5, with 7 nucleotides matching TRBD1. With the DNA end fitting TRBJ2-7 better, the J assignment may be wrong. The CDR3 has 15 residues. Germline CDR1 and CDR2: SGHDT and YYEEEE.